In its sample, the clone carrying this T cell receptor beta chain was seen many times. This record comes from a study of spatial heterogeneity in lung cancer. The time point: blood at routine non-recurrence follow-up after resection. Material for sequencing was whole RNA from tumor, nontumor lung or frozen PBMC, left unsorted. MiXCR, run by TCRdb on the 5' RACE reads, gives a single entry per CDR3 protein. The table has about 15,000 distinct CDR3 sequences, 5% to 6.5% seen once; the top ten hold around 25%. The junction had 3 bases not matched to a gene; V was cut back by 5 bases and J by 4 bases. Germline CDR1 and CDR2: SGHTA and FQGTGA. The CDR3 length is 14 residues.

The TCR sequence derives from a male donor with early-stage non-small cell lung cancer. Sequenced here: PBMCs, sampled at follow-up. The chain links TRBV7-3 to TRBJ2-1; 9 nucleotides line up with TRBD2. CDR3 coding DNA: TGTGCCAGCAGCATGCTAGCGGGGTACAATGAGCAGTTCTTC. Its protein is CASSMLAGYNEQFF.